The 14 T cell receptor beta chains given below trace back to one sample, sequenced in a study of T cell responses to AZD1222 COVID-19 vaccine (dated by TCRdb to the early 2020s). Preparation of the library involved the immunoSEQ multiplex PCR assay. What TCRdb holds here is the immuneACCESS table cut down to in-frame rearrangements. Part of the clones is not present; checked against another copy, under half of the missing clones reflect an unresolved V gene, and the others are unexplained. The table for this sample lists approximately 90,000 clones; about 89% of them were counted only once. Clones ranked in the top ten supply less than 8% of the sample. In light of the paper, this sample's time point label describes: baseline before first vaccination. The sample in question was peripheral blood, obtained on day 0 of AZD1222 vaccination. These receptors were collected from an adult in good health.

The chain links TRBV7-9 to TRBJ1-2; D may be TRBD1 (6 bases). The CDR3 has 14 amino acids. Germline V gives CDR1 SEHNR, CDR2 FQNEAQ (reference sequence). V was shortened by 3 bases and J by 5 bases, with 13 bases between the two germline ends. CDR3 amino acids: CASSFEGGRYGYTF. DNA of the CDR3: TGTGCCAGCAGCTTTGAGGGGGGCCGGTATGGCTACACCTTC.

V and J are TRBV9 and TRBJ2-3; the match to TRBD1 covers 9 bases. The CDR3 covers 15 residues. In germline, CDR1 is SGDLS, CDR2 YYNGEE. J lost 0 bases, V lost 3 bases, and 2 bases had no gene match. CDR3 in amino acids: CASSAGTGSTDTQYF. The CDR3 DNA follows: TGTGCCAGCAGCGCCGGGACAGGGAGCACAGATACGCAGTATTTT. Variable domain in full (rest from reference TRBV9 and TRBJ2-3): DSGVTQTPKHLITATGQRVTLRCSPRSGDLSVYWYQQSLDQGLQFLIQYYNGEERAKGNILERFSAQQFPDLHSELNLSSLELGDSALYFCASSAGTGSTDTQYFGPGTRLTVL.

This chain connects TRBV30 to TRBJ1-5; D not resolved. The CDR3 totals 15 residues. Germline values: CDR1 GTSNPN, CDR2 SVGIG (reference sequence). Trimming shortened V by 4 bases and J by 11 bases, and 24 bases separated the two germline ends. CDR3: CAWTKDATPSQTQHF. Written as DNA, the CDR3 is TGTGCCTGGACGAAGGATGCAACCCCAAGCCAGACCCAGCATTTT. Filled out from reference TRBV30 and TRBJ1-5, the complete variable domain reads SQTIHQWPATLVQPVGSPLSLECTVEGTSNPNLYWYRQAAGRGLQLLFYSVGIGQISSEVPQNLSASRPQDRQFILSSKKLLLSDSGFYLCAWTKDATPSQTQHFGDGTRLSIL.

The chain links TRBV6-5 to TRBJ2-3; 9 bases are shared with TRBD1. This CDR3 spans 15 amino acids. V lost 4 bases to trimming and J lost 6 bases; unmatched junction nucleotides: 8. Germline lookup yields CDR1 MNHEY and CDR2 SVGAGI. In DNA form, the CDR3 reads TGTGCCAGCAGTTTACAGGGGGCGCGACACGATACGCAGTATTTT. Its protein product is CASSLQGARHDTQYF.

As regards this clone: The identical CDR3 is also encoded by other nucleotide sequences in the sample. The gene calls are TRBV20-1 and TRBJ2-3; D unclear. The CDR3 runs 10 residues. V lost 6 bases and J 0 bases, leaving 1 base between the germline ends. The germline CDR1 and CDR2 sequences are DFQATT and SNEGSKA (reference sequence). The CDR3 DNA follows: TGCAGTGCGAGCACAGATACGCAGTATTTT. Amino acids: CSASTDTQYF.

This clone was observed once. The chain couples TRBV11-2 to TRBJ1-1; D not certain. The length of the CDR3 is 13 residues. Trimming removed 7 bases from V and 0 bases from J, with 9 bases in between. Germline V gene data show CDR1 as SGHAT and CDR2 as FQNNGV. The CDR3 is CASIMTLNTEAFF. The CDR3 nucleotides read TGTGCCAGCATAATGACCCTGAACACTGAAGCTTTCTTT. Together with reference TRBV11-2 and TRBJ1-1, the CDR3 gives the full variable domain: EAGVAQSPRYKIIEKRQSVAFWCNPISGHATLYWYQQILGQGPKLLIQFQNNGVVDDSQLPKDRFSAERLKGVDSTLKIQPAKLEDSAVYLCASIMTLNTEAFFGQGTRLTVV.

The rearrangement uses TRBV9 and TRBJ1-1, with D perhaps TRBD1 (6 bases). The germline V and J ends were trimmed by 0 bases and 5 bases, with 11 bases remaining between them. Germline CDR1 is SGDLS and CDR2 is YYNGEE. The CDR3 length is 14 residues. CDR3 nucleotide sequence: TGTGCCAGCAGCGTAGCACAGGGTGGGACTGAAGCTTTCTTT. It yields the protein CASSVAQGGTEAFF.

V usage is TRBV6-1 and J usage is TRBJ1-1; no firm D call. Trimming pared 2 bases from V and 4 bases from J, leaving 14 bases between. Germline V gives CDR1 MNHNS, CDR2 SASEGT. This CDR3 comprises 15 residues. CDR3 DNA: TGTGCCAGCAGTGAATCCAAGGGAGGGCCCACTGAAGCTTTCTTT. It encodes CASSESKGGPTEAFF.

The chain carries TRBV7-2 and TRBJ1-2; D call uncertain. Trimming stripped 2 bases from V and 6 bases from J, with 13 bases between. The CDR3 sequence is 14 residues long. Germline-derived CDR1 and CDR2 are SGHTA and FQGNSA. The CDR3 reads CASSLRREGNGYTF. For the CDR3, the DNA is TGTGCCAGCAGCTTACGGAGGGAAGGGAATGGCTACACCTTC.

The genes are TRBV7-9 and TRBJ1-1; 9 nucleotides line up with TRBD1. V dropped 11 bases and J dropped 9; count of bases not matched to a gene: 13. Germline V gene lookup returns CDR1 SEHNR and CDR2 FQNEAQ (reference sequence). The CDR3 consists of 13 residues. CDR3 sequence (DNA): TGTGCCGGATCTACAGGGGGCAAATTAAAAGCTTTCTTT. This translates into CAGSTGGKLKAFF.

The V and J genes are TRBV15 and TRBJ1-3; maybe TRBD1 (6 bases). Trimming removed 0 bases at V and 0 bases at J, with 9 bases between. Germline CDR1 is LNHNV and CDR2 is YYDKDF (reference sequence). The CDR3 runs to 16 residues. The chain's CDR3 is CATSREGTLSGNTIYF. CDR3 nucleotide sequence: TGTGCCACCAGCAGAGAAGGGACACTCTCTGGAAACACCATATATTTT. Supplemented by reference TRBV15 and TRBJ1-3, the full variable domain reads DAMVIQNPRYQVTQFGKPVTLSCSQTLNHNVMYWYQQKSSQAPKLLFHYYDKDFNNEADTPDNFQSRRPNTSFCFLDIRSPGLGDTAMYLCATSREGTLSGNTIYFGEGSWLTVV.

The chain joins TRBV4-3 to TRBJ2-4, with a tentative D call TRBD1 (5 bases). This CDR3 is 21 amino acids long. V was pared by 0 bases and J by 0 bases, with 24 bases between. Germline CDR1 LGHNA, CDR2 YSLEER. In DNA form, the CDR3 reads TGCGCCAGCAGCCAAGAGTCTGAAGTAATAGTCGGACACCAAGCCAAAAACATTCAGTACTTC. It specifies CASSQESEVIVGHQAKNIQYF.

The chain combines TRBV7-2 with TRBJ2-4, with TRBD1 matching 7 bases. The germline CDR1 and CDR2 sequences are SGHTA and FQGNSA. The CDR3 covers 18 residues. With 4 bases clipped from V and 2 bases from J, the junction kept 14 bases outside the gene matches. CDR3 sequence: CASSSLWGTAPTKNIQYF. The CDR3 DNA reads TGTGCCAGCAGCTCCCTATGGGGGACAGCCCCTACCAAAAACATTCAGTACTTC.

This clone was seen just once. V and J are TRBV5-8 and TRBJ2-7, with 7 nucleotides matching TRBD1. The trim removed 4 bases at V and 2 bases at J, leaving 3 bases unmatched. CDR1 and CDR2 (germline): SGHTS, YDEGEE. This CDR3 spans 13 amino acids. Here the CDR3 reads CASSRQGTYEQYF. The CDR3 region has the DNA TGTGCCAGCAGCCGACAGGGTACCTACGAGCAGTACTTC.